This TCR beta chain derives from a study of PD-1 blockade in mismatch repair-deficient tumors. CDR1 is SGHTA and CDR2 is FQGNSA in the germline V gene. With 1 base removed from V and 4 bases from J, the gap between germline ends came to 13 bases. CDR3 length equals 15 residues. The method was immunoSEQ multiplex PCR; TCRdb's version includes in-frame clones alone and lacks a portion of them. The sample records roughly 79,000 clones, roughly 80% being singletons. The rearrangement links TRBV7-2 to TRBJ1-2; D is possibly TRBD1 (5 bases). The sample here was peripheral blood, taken 44 weeks after starting pembrolizumab. The receptor's source is an adult with mismatch repair-deficient cancer. This chain's CDR3 is CASSLVLGGGYGYTF. CDR3 bases: TGTGCCAGCAGCTTAGTCCTCGGGGGTGGCTATGGCTACACCTTC.